This note documents a single TCR beta chain sequence. Its antigen is currently unknown. Clones were read by immunoSEQ multiplex PCR, and TCRdb kept only the in-frame ones, dropping some. The sample shows around 100,000 clones, 87% of them seen only once. The data were obtained in a study of PD-L1 blockade in urothelial cancer. On the study more broadly: The study started patients on atezolizumab at some point between 2013 and 2014, giving 1,200 mg intravenously every 3 weeks. Reported median T cell count for blood samples was around 140,000. Study findings and constraints: Durable benefit was linked to greater 3-week expansion of tumor-associated blood clones.

Germline-derived CDR1 and CDR2 are MNHEY and SMNVEV (reference sequence). The CDR3 extends over 16 amino acids. The ends were cut back, 0 bases at V and 5 bases at J, with 14 bases in the middle. Indicated time point: pretreatment peripheral blood. This specimen was PBMCs, taken around atezolizumab (anti-PD-L1) treatment. The sequence came from a man aged 55 to 70 with urothelial cancer. J is TRBJ1-5 and V is TRBV27; D may be TRBD1 (6 bases). CDR3 in DNA: TGTGCCAGCAGTTTATCGGGCAGGGGAACCCATCAGCCCCAGCATTTT. It encodes CASSLSGRGTHQPQHF.